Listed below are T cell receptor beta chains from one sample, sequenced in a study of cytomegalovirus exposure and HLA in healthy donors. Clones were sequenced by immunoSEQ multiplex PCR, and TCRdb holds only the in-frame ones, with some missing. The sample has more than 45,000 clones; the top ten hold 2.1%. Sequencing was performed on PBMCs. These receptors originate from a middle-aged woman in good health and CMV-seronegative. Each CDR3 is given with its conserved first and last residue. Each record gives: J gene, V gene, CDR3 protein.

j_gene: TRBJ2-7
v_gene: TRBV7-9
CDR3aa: CASRPTSLEQYF

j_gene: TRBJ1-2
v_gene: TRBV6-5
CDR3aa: CASGEGGPGYTF

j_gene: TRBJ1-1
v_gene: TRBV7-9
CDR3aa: CASSAGTGVGNTEAFF

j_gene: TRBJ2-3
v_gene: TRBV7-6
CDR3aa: CASSQRTSGTDTQYF

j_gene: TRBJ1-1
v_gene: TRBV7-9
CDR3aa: CASSAAFF

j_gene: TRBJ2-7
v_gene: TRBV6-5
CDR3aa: CASSPRGQGRHEQYF

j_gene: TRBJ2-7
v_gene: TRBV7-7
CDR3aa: CASSSGPLNEQYF

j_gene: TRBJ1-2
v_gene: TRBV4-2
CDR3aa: CASSHAGTGGLANYGYTF

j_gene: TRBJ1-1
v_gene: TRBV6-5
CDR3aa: CASSIGEGTEAFF

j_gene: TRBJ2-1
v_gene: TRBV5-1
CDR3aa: CASSGGDYNEQFF

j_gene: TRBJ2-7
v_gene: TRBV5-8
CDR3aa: CASSLAQGMGYEQYF

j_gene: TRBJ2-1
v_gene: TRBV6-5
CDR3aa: CASSYNPGQGGDEQFF

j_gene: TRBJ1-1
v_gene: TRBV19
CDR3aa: CASSGSGTGRRTEAFF

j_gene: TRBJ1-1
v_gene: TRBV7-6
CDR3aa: CASSLSPRLSMNTEAFF

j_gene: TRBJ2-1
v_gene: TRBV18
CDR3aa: CASSPVPGSYNEQFF

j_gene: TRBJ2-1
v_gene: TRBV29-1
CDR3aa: CSVEPTPGTGISYNEQFF

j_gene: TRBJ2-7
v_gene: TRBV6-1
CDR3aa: CASSEGGTRSYEQYF

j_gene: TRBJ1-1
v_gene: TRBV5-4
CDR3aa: CASSLMGGGEAFF

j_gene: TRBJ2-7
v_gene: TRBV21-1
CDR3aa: CASSNPTSGNNYEQYF

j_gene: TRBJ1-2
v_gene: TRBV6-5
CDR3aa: CASRPGTKRVYTF

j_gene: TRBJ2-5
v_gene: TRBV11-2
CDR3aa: CASSLDWNSLETQYF

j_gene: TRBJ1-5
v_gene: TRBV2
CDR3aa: CASKRGIQPNQPQHF

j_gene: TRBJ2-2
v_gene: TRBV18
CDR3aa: CASSPDQTGELFF

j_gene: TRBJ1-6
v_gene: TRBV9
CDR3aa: CASSVANRGSPLHF

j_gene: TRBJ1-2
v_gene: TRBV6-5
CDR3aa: CASSPTGDYGYTF

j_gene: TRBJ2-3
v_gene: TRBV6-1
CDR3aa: CASSETGDVDTQYF

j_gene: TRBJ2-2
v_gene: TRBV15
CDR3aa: CATSMGAGGLDTGELFF

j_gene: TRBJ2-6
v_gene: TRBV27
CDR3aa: CASSFGGRGKGANVLTF

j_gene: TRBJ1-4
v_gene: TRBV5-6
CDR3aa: CASSSVTEGSEKLFF

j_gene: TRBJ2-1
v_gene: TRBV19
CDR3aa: CASSTPTSGKNNEQFF

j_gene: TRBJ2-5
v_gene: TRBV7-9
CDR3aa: CASSMGLQETQYF

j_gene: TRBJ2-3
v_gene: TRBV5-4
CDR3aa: CASSLAGGLSTDTQYF

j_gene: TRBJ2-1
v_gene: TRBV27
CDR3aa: CASSLSRGHNEQFF

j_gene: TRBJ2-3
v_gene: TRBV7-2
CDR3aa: CASAPGGAGDTQYF

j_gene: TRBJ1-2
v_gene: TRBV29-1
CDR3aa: CSAEQGKWGNYGYTF

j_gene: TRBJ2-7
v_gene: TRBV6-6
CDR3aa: CASSQSGTEDYEQYF

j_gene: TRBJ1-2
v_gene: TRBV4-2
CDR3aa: CASSQEGQGVGGYTF

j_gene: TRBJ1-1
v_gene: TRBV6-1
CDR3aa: CASSFINTEAFF

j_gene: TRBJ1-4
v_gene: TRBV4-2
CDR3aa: CASSQEAGGLRKLFF

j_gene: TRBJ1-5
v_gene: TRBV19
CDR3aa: CASSIPGLSNQPQHF

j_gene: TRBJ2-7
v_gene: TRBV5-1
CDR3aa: CASSPGTGAYEQYF

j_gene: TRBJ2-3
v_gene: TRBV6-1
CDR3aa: CASSERWAGTDTQYF

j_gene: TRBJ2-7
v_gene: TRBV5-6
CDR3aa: CASSLSVPYEQYF

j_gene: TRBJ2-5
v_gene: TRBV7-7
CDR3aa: CASSLAPAGGGETQYF

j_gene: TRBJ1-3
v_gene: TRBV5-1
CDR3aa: CASSLSGRISGNTIYF

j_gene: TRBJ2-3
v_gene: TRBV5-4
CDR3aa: CASSPPDRDNTQYF

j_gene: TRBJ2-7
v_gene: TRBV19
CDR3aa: CARGGTSGNYEQYF

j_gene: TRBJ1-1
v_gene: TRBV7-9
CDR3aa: CASSLLSTVNTEAFF

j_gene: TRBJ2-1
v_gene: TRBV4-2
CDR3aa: CASSQDTAGDGNEQFF

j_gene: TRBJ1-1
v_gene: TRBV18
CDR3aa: CASSHQYNTEAFF

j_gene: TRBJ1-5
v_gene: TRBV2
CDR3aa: CASSDDRIVSNQPQHF

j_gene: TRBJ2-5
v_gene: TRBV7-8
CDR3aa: CASSMGQTQETQYF